The 8 T cell receptor beta chains reported below all come from one sample, sequenced in a study of T cell clonality in common variable immunodeficiency (dated by TCRdb to the mid-2010s). The library was prepared using the immunoSEQ multiplex PCR assay. In its TCRdb copy, this immuneACCESS table keeps in-frame sequences only and misses some clones. Where compared with another copy, unresolved V genes explain less than half of these, and the others have no known cause. The sample counts around 60,000 clones, each observed more than once. Clones ranked in the top ten supply about 1.7% of the sample. The sequenced sample was peripheral blood mononuclear cells. The receptors shown here come from a person between 18 and 75 years old in good health.

This clone showed up many times. Coverage ceases 3 residues before the CDR3 finishes, and the germline J gene fills in the end. The V gene is TRBV2, the J gene TRBJ1-2; tentatively, D is TRBD1 (6 bases). This CDR3 region has 13 residues. Trimming pared 8 bases from V and 4 bases from J, leaving 14 bases between. Germline V gene data show CDR1 as SNHLY and CDR2 as FYNNEI. CDR3 loop: CASSDRRVYGYTF. The CDR3 DNA, read in part, is TGTGCCAGCTCCGACAGGCGCGTCTATGGC.

This clone showed up many times. The CDR3 extends 3 residues past the end of the read, so its final part is completed from the germline J gene. The gene calls are TRBV19 and TRBJ2-5, with TRBD2 matching over 14 bases. The germline gives CDR1 LNHDA, CDR2 SQIVND (reference sequence). The CDR3 covers 16 residues. The junction had 4 bases not matched to a gene; V was cut back by 6 bases and J by 1 base. The CDR3 loop is CASSLGTSGGQETQYF. The covered CDR3 bases are TGTGCCAGTAGCCTGGGGACTAGCGGGGGCCAAGAGACC.

The sample holds many counts of this clone. The CDR3 goes on 3 residues after the read ends, and that part is filled in from the germline J gene. The chain joins TRBV20-1 to TRBJ2-3; 7 bases align to TRBD2. The CDR3 length is 13 residues. V was clipped by 6 bases and J by 6 bases; unmatched bases: 9. Per germline, CDR1 DFQATT and CDR2 SNEGSKA (reference sequence). The sequenced CDR3 bases are TGCAGTGCGTGGGACTCCGGGGGGGATACG. This sequence encodes CSAWDSGGDT. The full CDR3 protein reads CSAWDSGGDTQYF.

This clone has ten or more counts. The DNA read from the CDR3 is TGTGCCAGCAGCTTAGTCACAGCACCTTACGAG. Protein product: CASSLVTAPYE. The full CDR3 protein is CASSLVTAPYEQYF. The V call is TRBV7-6, the J call TRBJ2-7; D is unresolved. Read coverage stops 3 residues before the CDR3 terminus; the germline J gene supplies the remainder. Germline values: CDR1 SGHVS, CDR2 FNYEAQ. The CDR3 extends over 14 amino acids. V was trimmed by 1 base and J by 4 bases, leaving 11 bases between them.

This clone showed up many times. CDR3 bases read: TGCAGTGCTAGAGGAAAGGGCCGAATTGAG. This encodes CSARGKGRIE. The complete CDR3 sequence is CSARGKGRIEQFF. The rearrangement uses TRBV20-1 and TRBJ2-1; the D is unclear. The CDR3 is cut off 3 residues early in the read; its end comes from the germline J gene. Between the trimmed V and J ends, which lost 1 base and 9 bases, there was a span of 13 bases. Per germline, CDR1 DFQATT and CDR2 SNEGSKA (reference sequence). CDR3 length equals 13 residues.

This clone was detected many times. The CDR3 end is not reached by the read, which stops 3 residues before it; the germline J gene fills it in. This chain uses TRBV20-1 with TRBJ2-7, with TRBD1 matching 7 bases. Looked up from germline, CDR1 is DFQATT and CDR2 is SNEGSKA (reference sequence). The CDR3 runs to 13 residues. Unmatched junction bases numbered 5, after V lost 4 bases and J lost 2 bases. The CDR3 sequence is CSATGQTTYEQYF. CDR3 DNA, as far as it was read: TGCAGTGCTACGGGACAGACCACCTACGAG.

As regards this clone: The read falls 3 residues short of the CDR3 end, and the missing part is taken from the germline J gene. The chain is built from TRBV10-2 and TRBJ2-1, with 14 bases matching TRBD2. The CDR3 totals 18 residues. Germline values: CDR1 WSHSY, CDR2 SAAADI. Trimming removed 0 bases from V and 4 bases from J; junction bases left unmatched: 5. The covered CDR3 bases are TGCGCCAGCAGTGAGTCGTGGGGACTAGCGGGAGCATACAATGAG. This translates into CASSESWGLAGAYNE. The full CDR3 protein is CASSESWGLAGAYNEQFF.

This clone has at least ten counts. The CDR3 is CASSSFDTSYEQYF. The CDR3 DNA, read in part, is TGTGCCAGCAGCTCCTTTGACACCTCCTACGAG. The genes are TRBV7-9 and TRBJ2-7, with D unclear. Read data end 3 residues before the CDR3 end; the end is taken from the germline J gene. Trimming shortened V by 4 bases and J by 0 bases, and 10 bases separated the two germline ends. The CDR3 runs 14 residues. Germline loops: CDR1 SEHNR, CDR2 FQNEAQ (reference sequence).